A single sample gave rise to the 24 T cell receptor beta chains below, sequenced in a study of shared clonotypes between healthy human individuals. Libraries were prepared by immunoSEQ multiplex PCR; TCRdb keeps only in-frame clonotypes and omits some of them. The profile covers 2 million to 2.5 million clones, with over 85% appearing a single time and about 0.39% taken by the ten largest. The sample taken for sequencing was naive CD4+ T cells from PBMCs. Subset defined: CD45RA+ positively selected. These receptor sequences come from a man between 18 and 35 years old in good health. Some clones in this sample may be carry-over from other donors' samples.

The rearrangement links TRBV6-1 to TRBJ1-1; D might be TRBD1 (6 bases). Deletions cut 6 bases from V and 4 bases from J, with 15 bases between. The CDR3 is made up of 14 amino acids. The germline V gene encodes CDR1 MNHNS and CDR2 SASEGT. CDR3 nucleotide sequence: TGTGCCAGCAGACTAAACTGGGGGGCCACTGAAGCTTTCTTT. Encoded protein: CASRLNWGATEAFF.

The CDR3 region is CAWSPLAGGLFF. The CDR3 DNA sequence: TGTGCCTGGAGCCCCTTAGCGGGAGGACTGTTCTTC. The rearrangement joins TRBV30 to TRBJ2-1; the match to TRBD2 covers 10 bases. With 3 bases clipped from V and 15 bases from J, the junction kept 8 bases outside the gene matches. The CDR3 loop spans 12 amino acids. Per germline, CDR1 GTSNPN and CDR2 SVGIG (reference sequence).

The chain is built from TRBV2 and TRBJ2-3, with D possibly being TRBD2 (6 bases). The germline CDR1 and CDR2 sequences are SNHLY and FYNNEI. This CDR3 has 16 residues. The V end was cut by 6 bases, the J end by 0 bases, with 16 bases between. CDR3 residues: CASRSGGLPSTDTQYF. The CDR3 DNA reads TGTGCCAGCAGATCTGGGGGACTCCCTAGCACAGATACGCAGTATTTT.

The V gene is TRBV5-5, the J gene TRBJ1-2, with a weak D call TRBD1 (5 bases). Trimming cost V 0 bases and J 7 bases, with 10 bases left between them. Germline lookup yields CDR1 SGHKS and CDR2 YYEKEE (reference sequence). The CDR3 covers 13 residues. The CDR3 DNA reads TGTGCCAGCAGCTTGGGGTCCGGGGGTGGCTACACCTTC. It codes for CASSLGSGGGYTF. Full variable domain (rest looked up from reference TRBV5-5 and TRBJ1-2): DAGVTQSPTHLIKTRGQQVTLRCSPISGHKSVSWYQQVLGQGPQFIFQYYEKEERGRGNFPDRFSARQFPNYSSELNVNALLLGDSALYLCASSLGSGGGYTFGSGTRLTVV.

In regard to this clone: Other DNA sequences in the same sample also yield this CDR3. The chain uses TRBV6-5 and TRBJ2-5; no clear D. The CDR3 contains 13 residues. Germline lookup yields CDR1 MNHEY and CDR2 SVGAGI. V was cut by 6 bases and J by 2 bases, with 10 bases left in between. The CDR3 DNA is TGTGCCAGCAGGCGTACGGCACAAGAGACCCAGTACTTC. Translation gives CASRRTAQETQYF.

CDR3 protein: CASNLPEAGGWTGDTQYF. In DNA, the CDR3 is TGCGCCAGCAACCTCCCGGAAGCGGGAGGCTGGACTGGAGATACGCAGTATTTT. The rearrangement uses TRBV5-1 and TRBJ2-3; 9 bases are shared with TRBD2. Per germline, CDR1 SGHRS and CDR2 YFSETQ. V shed 6 bases, J shed 5 bases, and the junction held 19 bases outside the gene matches. The CDR3 covers 18 residues.

This clone was detected only once. V gene TRBV30 combines with J gene TRBJ2-1, with D unclear. The CDR3 is made up of 13 amino acids. Germline assignment: CDR1 GTSNPN and CDR2 SVGIG (reference sequence). Deletions cut 4 bases from V and 7 bases from J, with 14 bases between. The CDR3 spells CAWNMRQENEQFF. CDR3 sequence (DNA): TGTGCCTGGAATATGCGTCAGGAAAATGAGCAGTTCTTC.

V usage is TRBV10-3 and J usage is TRBJ1-1, with no clear D. CDR3 length: 11 amino acids. CDR1 is ENHRY, CDR2 SYGVKD, per germline. Trimming cost V 5 bases and J 4 bases, with 5 bases left between them. Written as DNA, the CDR3 is TGTGCCATCAGTAAGGGCACTGAAGCTTTCTTT. Protein product: CAISKGTEAFF.

The chain is built from TRBV5-6 and TRBJ2-3; 10 nucleotides agree with TRBD2. Losses at the gene ends were 0 bases for V and 6 bases for J; bases not matched to a gene: 13. Germline loops: CDR1 SGHDT, CDR2 YYEEEE. This CDR3 has 18 amino acids. In nucleotides, the CDR3 is TGTGCCAGCAGCTTGGTTCCGGGAGCGGGAGGGCCCTGGGATACGCAGTATTTT. It yields the protein CASSLVPGAGGPWDTQYF.

In DNA form, the CDR3 reads TGTGCCAGCACGACGGGACAGGGTTTAATGAACACTGAAGCTTTCTTT. Translation: CASTTGQGLMNTEAFF. The V gene is TRBV9, the J gene TRBJ1-1; 9 bases align to TRBD1. The ends lost 6 bases at V and 0 bases at J; junction bases unmatched: 9. Germline V gene data show CDR1 as SGDLS and CDR2 as YYNGEE. This CDR3 has 16 residues.

This clone was found a few times. Distinct nucleotide sequences in the sample also encode this CDR3. The V call is TRBV18, the J call TRBJ1-5; weak D call: TRBD1 (6 bases). The V end lost 2 bases, the J end lost 4 bases, and 9 bases lay between the germline ends. The germline CDR1 and CDR2 sequences are KGHSH and LQKENI. The CDR3 extends over 14 amino acids. CDR3 loop: CASSPGQSNQPQHF. The DNA of the CDR3 is TGTGCCAGCTCACCAGGACAGTCAAATCAGCCCCAGCATTTT.

The rearrangement joins TRBV10-3 to TRBJ2-2; tentatively, D is TRBD1 (6 bases). Trimming removed 2 bases from V and 1 base from J, with 11 bases in between. Germline V gene data show CDR1 as ENHRY and CDR2 as SYGVKD. This CDR3 region has 16 residues. CDR3 residues: CAISETSGENTGELFF. CDR3 nucleotide sequence: TGTGCCATCAGTGAGACCTCAGGGGAGAACACCGGGGAGCTGTTTTTT.

The rearrangement uses TRBV28 and TRBJ2-7, with 7 bases that match TRBD2. Germline V CDR1 and CDR2: MDHEN, SYDVKM. The CDR3 consists of 15 residues. V lost 3 bases, J lost 9 bases, and 14 bases stayed unmatched. The CDR3 DNA reads as TGTGCCAGCAGTTTTAGAGCGGGAAGCCGCCTGGGGCAGTACTTC. Its translation is CASSFRAGSRLGQYF.

V gene TRBV9 combines with J gene TRBJ2-2; no clear D gene. The CDR3 totals 15 residues. Germline V CDR1 and CDR2: SGDLS, YYNGEE. V lost 3 bases and J 6 bases, leaving 15 bases between the germline ends. CDR3 protein: CASSEAPRRAGELFF. The CDR3 coding sequence is TGTGCCAGCAGCGAGGCCCCCCGACGGGCCGGGGAGCTGTTTTTT.

The chain is built from TRBV7-8 and TRBJ1-1; TRBD1 matches at 12 bases. Germline assignment: CDR1 SGHVS and CDR2 FQNEAQ. Trimming took 0 bases from V and 1 from J; bases not matched to a gene: 9. The CDR3 sequence is 19 residues long. The CDR3 sequence is CASSLALLGQGAKNTEAFF. Written as DNA, the CDR3 is TGTGCCAGCAGCTTAGCGCTGCTGGGACAGGGGGCGAAGAACACTGAAGCTTTCTTT.

The V and J genes are TRBV5-1 and TRBJ2-2; 13 bases match TRBD2. Losses at the gene ends were 4 bases for V and 8 bases for J; bases not matched to a gene: 8. The CDR3 is made up of 16 amino acids. Germline V gene lookup returns CDR1 SGHRS and CDR2 YFSETQ. CDR3 nucleotide sequence: TGCGCCAGCAGCCAAGGGACTAGCGGGAAGATGGGGGAGCTGTTTTTT. Amino acids: CASSQGTSGKMGELFF.

The rearrangement uses TRBV10-3 and TRBJ2-2; tentatively, D is TRBD2 (5 bases). V lost 0 bases and J 3 bases, leaving 11 bases between the germline ends. CDR1 ENHRY and CDR2 SYGVKD come from the germline V gene. The CDR3 loop spans 16 amino acids. The CDR3 nucleotides read TGTGCCATCAGTGAGTCGGCCACGAGGGACACCGGGGAGCTGTTTTTT. Protein sequence: CAISESATRDTGELFF.

CDR3 in amino acids: CAWSVGQGHQPQHF. The CDR3 region has the DNA TGTGCCTGGAGTGTAGGCCAGGGGCATCAGCCCCAGCATTTT. The chain links TRBV30 to TRBJ1-5, with a weak D call TRBD1 (6 bases). The CDR3 consists of 14 residues. The germline V gene has CDR1 GTSNPN and CDR2 SVGIG (reference sequence). V was shortened by 0 bases and J by 5 bases, with 11 bases between the two germline ends.

This chain links TRBV5-6 with TRBJ1-3, with D maybe TRBD1 (6 bases). CDR3 length equals 15 residues. Germline values: CDR1 SGHDT, CDR2 YYEEEE. Trimming left V 3 bases short and J 4 bases short, with 14 bases between. The CDR3 spells CASSSGQGLGNTIYF. The CDR3 bases are TGTGCCAGCAGCTCTGGGCAGGGGCTCGGAAACACCATATATTTT.

The chain combines TRBV5-6 with TRBJ2-6; D is possibly TRBD2 (5 bases). Per germline, CDR1 SGHDT and CDR2 YYEEEE. Trimming shortened V by 2 bases and J by 0 bases, and 12 bases separated the two germline ends. The CDR3 spans 17 residues. CDR3 bases: TGTGCCAGCAGCTTAGGACTTACGAGCTCTGGGGCCAACGTCCTGACTTTC. This encodes CASSLGLTSSGANVLTF.

The chain recombines TRBV10-1 with TRBJ1-4; no firm D call. Germline V gene data show CDR1 as WNHNN and CDR2 as SYGVQD (reference sequence). There are 15 residues in the CDR3. V shed 9 bases and J shed 2 bases, with 16 bases lying between them. CDR3 protein: CAREGRRNTNEKLFF. The CDR3 DNA sequence: TGCGCCAGAGAAGGACGGAGGAACACTAATGAAAAACTGTTTTTT.

This chain connects TRBV6-6 to TRBJ2-5, with TRBD1 as a possible D gene (5 bases). The CDR3 length is 15 residues. Deletions cut 7 bases from V and 5 bases from J, with 20 bases between. CDR1 and CDR2 (germline): MNHNY, SVGAGI (reference sequence). The CDR3 spells CASTPRVGRAETQYF. Here the CDR3 DNA reads TGTGCCAGCACCCCACGTGTGGGCAGGGCCGAGACCCAGTACTTC.

As DNA, the CDR3 is TGTGCCAGCAGCCAAGCGCGCGCGGGAACCGCCTACAATGAGCAGTTCTTC. Protein product: CASSQARAGTAYNEQFF. The chain employs TRBV4-2 and TRBJ2-1; D is perhaps TRBD2 (6 bases). Germline loops: CDR1 LGHNA, CDR2 YNFKEQ. This CDR3 comprises 17 residues. Trimming pared 1 base from V and 2 bases from J, leaving 15 bases between.

V usage is TRBV19 and J usage is TRBJ1-1, with unresolved D. The germline CDR1 and CDR2 sequences are LNHDA and SQIVND (reference sequence). V shed 6 bases and J shed 0 bases, with 11 bases lying between them. CDR3 length equals 14 residues. The CDR3 DNA reads TGTGCCAGTAGGCCTCATGGGTTGAACACTGAAGCTTTCTTT. This sequence encodes CASRPHGLNTEAFF. Together with reference TRBV19 and TRBJ1-1, the CDR3 gives the full variable domain: DGGITQSPKYLFRKEGQNVTLSCEQNLNHDAMYWYRQDPGQGLRLIYYSQIVNDFQKGDIAEGYSVSREKKESFPLTVTSAQKNPTAFYLCASRPHGLNTEAFFGQGTRLTVV.